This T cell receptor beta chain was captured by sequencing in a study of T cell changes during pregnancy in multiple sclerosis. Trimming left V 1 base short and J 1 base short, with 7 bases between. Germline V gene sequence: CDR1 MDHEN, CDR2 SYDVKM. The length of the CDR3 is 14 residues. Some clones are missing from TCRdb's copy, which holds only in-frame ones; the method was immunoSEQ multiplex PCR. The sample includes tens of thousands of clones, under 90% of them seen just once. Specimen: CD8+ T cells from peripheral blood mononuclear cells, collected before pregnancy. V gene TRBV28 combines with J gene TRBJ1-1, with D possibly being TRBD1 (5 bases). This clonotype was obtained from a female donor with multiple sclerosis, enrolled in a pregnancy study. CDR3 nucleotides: TGTGCCAGCAGTTTATCCAGGGAGAACACTGAAGCTTTCTTT. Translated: CASSLSRENTEAFF.